In this sample, the clone carrying this T cell receptor (beta chain) turned up many times. As yet, its antigen is unknown. Trimming removed 1 base at V and 6 bases at J, with 13 bases between. Germline loops: CDR1 SSHAT, CDR2 FNYEAQ (reference sequence). The CDR3 has 15 amino acids. The data were obtained in a study of T-cell reconstitution after alpha-beta-depleted transplantation in children. General study points: The origin of alpha-beta T cells about two months after transplant was reportedly several hundred expanded graft clones. Most T-cell counts and diversity one year after the transplant came from T cells that were newly produced. Surviving recipient T cells and intrathymic progenitors accounted for some patients' high TCRbeta diversity at day 60.

Unique molecular identifiers were built into the TCRbeta library. TCRdb called the PCR reads again in MiXCR, with one record for every CDR3 protein. Of approximately 70,000 distinct CDR3 sequences in the sample, approximately 4.4% are singletons; the top ten hold approximately 17%. This chain links TRBV7-7 with TRBJ2-1, with D possibly being TRBD1 (5 bases). The source of this sequence is a boy in the first two years of life who had a stem cell transplant for acute myeloid leukemia, so the T cells may come from the graft donor. The sequencing here drew on PBMCs, mostly from graft donor cells, taken 180 days after TCRalphabeta/CD19-depleted stem cell transplant. Here the CDR3 DNA reads TGTGCCAGCAGCTTAGTAACAGGTCCGCCCAATGAGCAGTTCTTC. It is translated as CASSLVTGPPNEQFF.